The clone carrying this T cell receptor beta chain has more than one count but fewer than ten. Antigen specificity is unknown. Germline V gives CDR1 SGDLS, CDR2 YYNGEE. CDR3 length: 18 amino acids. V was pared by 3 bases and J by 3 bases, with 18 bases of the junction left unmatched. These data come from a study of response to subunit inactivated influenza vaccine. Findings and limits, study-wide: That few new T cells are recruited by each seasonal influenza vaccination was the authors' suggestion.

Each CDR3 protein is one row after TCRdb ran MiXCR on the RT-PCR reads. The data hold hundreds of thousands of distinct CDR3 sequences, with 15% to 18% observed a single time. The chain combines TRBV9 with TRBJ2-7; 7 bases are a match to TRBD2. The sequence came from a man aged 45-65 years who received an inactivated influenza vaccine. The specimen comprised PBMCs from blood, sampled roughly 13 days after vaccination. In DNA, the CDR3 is TGTGCCAGCAGCGATCCCGTCAGAGGAGATTCTAGCGGCTACGAGCAGTACTTC. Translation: CASSDPVRGDSSGYEQYF.